The 5 T cell receptor beta chains reported below all come from one sample, sequenced in a study of cytomegalovirus exposure and HLA in healthy donors. PCR involved 60 Vbeta and 13 Jbeta primers. Sequencing used immunoSEQ multiplex PCR; TCRdb keeps in-frame clones, though not all of them. The listing contains 200,000 to 250,000 clones. Sequenced sample: PBMCs. The receptors stem from a woman in her thirties in good health and CMV-seropositive.

The chain combines TRBV29-1 with TRBJ2-1; 7 nucleotides agree with TRBD1. The trim removed 5 bases at V and 7 bases at J, leaving 8 bases unmatched. CDR1 SQVTM and CDR2 ANQGSEA come from the germline V gene. The CDR3 has 13 amino acids. The CDR3 here is CSVLRQGRNEQFF. CDR3 bases: TGCAGCGTTCTCAGACAGGGTCGGAATGAGCAGTTCTTC.

The chain is built from TRBV29-1 and TRBJ1-1, with D tentatively TRBD1 (5 bases). The CDR3 is 13 amino acids. The V and J ends lost 3 bases and 1 base respectively, with 9 bases between them. The V gene's germline CDR1 is SQVTM and CDR2 ANQGSEA. CDR3 sequence: CSVDKGQNTEAFF. The CDR3 nucleotides read TGCAGCGTTGATAAAGGACAGAACACTGAAGCTTTCTTT.

J is TRBJ2-7 and V is TRBV30, with D maybe TRBD2 (6 bases). Trimming removed 7 bases at V and 2 bases at J, with 15 bases between. Germline V lookup: CDR1 GTSNPN, CDR2 SVGIG (reference sequence). The CDR3 totals 13 residues. The CDR3 nucleotides are TGTGCCTTTGCGGCGGGAATCGCCTACGAGCAGTACTTC. Residues: CAFAAGIAYEQYF.

CDR3 protein: CASRRSSGRINEQFF. For the CDR3, the DNA is TGTGCCAGCAGGAGGTCTAGCGGGAGGATCAATGAGCAGTTCTTC. The J gene is TRBJ2-1, the V gene TRBV2; 11 bases fit TRBD2. From germline, CDR1 is SNHLY and CDR2 FYNNEI. V trimming: 6 bases; J trimming: 6 bases; junction bases outside the gene matches: 7. This CDR3 contains 15 residues.

The chain links TRBV5-1 to TRBJ2-5, with 12 bases identical to TRBD2. CDR1 SGHRS and CDR2 YFSETQ come from the germline V gene. This CDR3 comprises 17 residues. V lost 0 bases, J lost 5 bases, and 8 bases stayed unmatched. CDR3 protein: CASSLASSGRASETQYF. In nucleotides, the CDR3 is TGCGCCAGCAGCTTGGCTTCTAGCGGGAGGGCCAGTGAGACCCAGTACTTC.